The sequence of this T cell receptor (beta chain) was determined in a study of type 1 and type 2 diabetes patients. Study-level background: CD4+ or CD8+ T cells were positively selected from PBMCs with microbeads. Study-level results: Groups were not age- or gender-matched, which may bias interpretation.

Diabetic patients met standard criteria for type 1 or type 2 diabetes. About 9.7 milliliters of peripheral blood were collected from each participant. This clonotype was seen a handful of times. Its target is unknown. Genomic DNA was the PCR template. A primer set of 30 forward and 13 reverse primers amplified the CDR3. MiXCR, run by TCRdb on the multiplex PCR reads, gives a single entry per CDR3 protein. The data show more than 250,000 distinct CDR3 sequences, roughly 50% seen once. The CDR3 consists of 14 residues. Trimming pared 6 bases from V and 5 bases from J, leaving 17 bases between. Germline-derived CDR1 and CDR2 are SNHLY and FYNNEI.

Source material: peripheral blood mononuclear cells (PBMCs). This clonotype was sampled from a young man with type 2 diabetes. The chain links TRBV2 to TRBJ2-7; D not resolved. CDR3 amino acids: CASSLSWGLDEQYF. Here the CDR3 DNA reads TGTGCCAGCAGCCTATCGTGGGGATTGGACGAGCAGTACTTC.